This T cell receptor (beta chain) was profiled in a study of neurological immune-mediated disorders. This clonotype was seen many times. With 1 base removed from V and 3 bases from J, the gap between germline ends came to 11 bases. CDR3 size: 16 residues. Germline assignment: CDR1 KGHDR and CDR2 SFDVKD. Over 200 million TCR-beta sequences from 15-18 subjects came out of each sequencing run. TCRdb redid the calling of the 5' RACE reads with MiXCR, one entry per CDR3 protein. The data contain roughly 52,000 distinct CDR3 sequences, 3% to 4.5% of them singletons. This clonotype originated in a man aged 60 to 75 with multiple sclerosis. The genes are TRBV24-1 and TRBJ2-2; D unresolved. The sequencing input was PBMCs. In nucleotides, the CDR3 is TGTGCCACCAGTGATTTTAGTGTTCGTGACACCGGGGAGCTGTTTTTT. Translated, it gives CATSDFSVRDTGELFF.